The 22 T cell receptor beta chains reported below all come from one sample, sequenced in a study of cytomegalovirus exposure and HLA in healthy donors. The study ran its PCR with 60 Vbeta and 13 Jbeta primers. Libraries were prepared by immunoSEQ multiplex PCR; TCRdb keeps only in-frame clonotypes and omits some of them. This table has about 150,000 clones, approximately 80% appearing once. The sample taken for sequencing was PBMCs. The origin of the receptors is a woman between 40 and 50 years old in good health and CMV-seronegative.

V is TRBV7-8 and J is TRBJ1-6, with TRBD1 as a possible D gene (6 bases). Trimming removed 5 bases from V and 11 bases from J, with 19 bases in between. The CDR3 loop spans 15 amino acids. Germline-derived CDR1 and CDR2 are SGHVS and FQNEAQ. CDR3 nucleotides: TGTGCCAGCAGCCCAACGGGGGGGGCTCTCCCACCCCTCCACTTT. Amino acid sequence: CASSPTGGALPPLHF.

The chain joins TRBV30 to TRBJ2-7; perhaps TRBD2 as D (7 bases). This CDR3 has 14 amino acids. V lost 0 bases and J lost 5, with 14 bases in between. The germline CDR1 and CDR2 sequences are GTSNPN and SVGIG (reference sequence). This chain's CDR3 is CAWSVLGEGDEQYF. The CDR3 nucleotides are TGTGCCTGGAGTGTTCTCGGGGAGGGGGACGAGCAGTACTTC.

The chain combines TRBV5-1 with TRBJ2-7, with 11 bases fitting TRBD2. The trim removed 2 bases at V and 5 bases at J, leaving 6 bases unmatched. CDR1 is SGHRS, CDR2 YFSETQ, per germline. This CDR3 comprises 15 residues. The CDR3 spells CASSLTSGSTDEQYF. The CDR3 DNA reads as TGCGCCAGCAGCTTAACTAGCGGGAGCACTGACGAGCAGTACTTC.

The rearrangement uses TRBV2 and TRBJ1-5, with D unclear. The CDR3 length is 15 residues. The V end lost 5 bases, the J end lost 5 bases, and 16 bases lay between the germline ends. Germline assignment: CDR1 SNHLY and CDR2 FYNNEI. The CDR3 loop reads CASSRPGRADQPQHF. Written as DNA, the CDR3 is TGTGCCAGCAGTCGCCCGGGGAGGGCGGATCAGCCCCAGCATTTT.

CDR3 in DNA: TGTGCCAGCAGCCGATCGACAGGGGAACTGTTCTTC. Its translation: CASSRSTGELFF. The chain joins TRBV6-5 to TRBJ2-1; 8 bases are shared with TRBD1. With 6 bases clipped from V and 15 bases from J, the junction kept 10 bases outside the gene matches. This CDR3 has 12 residues. Germline V gene data show CDR1 as MNHEY and CDR2 as SVGAGI.

V is TRBV5-6 and J is TRBJ2-2; 8 nucleotides agree with TRBD1. Germline assignment: CDR1 SGHDT and CDR2 YYEEEE. This CDR3 comprises 16 residues. Unmatched junction bases numbered 9, after V lost 3 bases and J lost 5 bases. The CDR3 DNA reads TGTGCCAGCAGCTCCCTCAGGGGGCTGAGAACCGGGGAGCTGTTTTTT. This translates into CASSSLRGLRTGELFF.

This clone was recorded once. The rearrangement joins TRBV5-4 to TRBJ1-2; TRBD1 might be the D (6 bases). Germline V gene lookup returns CDR1 SGHNT and CDR2 YYREEE (reference sequence). The CDR3 covers 15 residues. V was cut by 4 bases and J by 5 bases, with 18 bases left in between. This chain's CDR3 is CASSAPGHLGYGYTF. In DNA form, the CDR3 reads TGTGCCAGCAGCGCCCCGGGACACCTTGGGTATGGCTACACCTTC.

The chain carries TRBV7-9 and TRBJ1-5; D is perhaps TRBD1 (6 bases). V lost 5 bases, J lost 6 bases, and 17 bases lay in between. In germline, CDR1 is SEHNR, CDR2 FQNEAQ (reference sequence). CDR3 length equals 15 residues. The CDR3 is CASSPSAGGSQPQHF. CDR3 bases: TGTGCCAGCAGCCCCTCGGCGGGGGGCAGTCAGCCCCAGCATTTT. The full variable domain, completed using reference TRBV7-9 and TRBJ1-5, is DTGVSQNPRHKITKRGQNVTFRCDPISEHNRLYWYRQTLGQGPEFLTYFQNEAQLEKSRLLSDRFSAERPKGSFSTLEIQRTEQGDSAMYLCASSPSAGGSQPQHFGDGTRLSIL.

This sequence joins TRBV18 and TRBJ2-5; D perhaps matches TRBD1 (5 bases). V was pared by 5 bases and J by 0 bases, with 10 bases between. The CDR3 contains 14 residues. Germline CDR1 KGHSH, CDR2 LQKENI. The CDR3 here is CASSSRQYQETQYF. Here the CDR3 DNA reads TGTGCCAGCTCAAGTAGACAGTACCAAGAGACCCAGTACTTC.

V gene TRBV7-2 combines with J gene TRBJ1-2; D gene unclear. CDR1 SGHTA and CDR2 FQGNSA come from the germline V gene. This CDR3 has 12 residues. V lost 3 bases, J lost 3 bases, and 5 bases lay in between. The CDR3 coding sequence is TGTGCCAGCAGCTTCGCAGACTATGGCTACACCTTC. The encoded protein is CASSFADYGYTF.

This sequence joins TRBV19 and TRBJ1-4; D possibly corresponds to TRBD1 (6 bases). The germline CDR1 and CDR2 sequences are LNHDA and SQIVND (reference sequence). V lost 5 bases and J 8 bases, leaving 12 bases between the germline ends. The CDR3 covers 13 residues. The CDR3 nucleotides read TGTGCCAGTAGTCAACAGGGAGGGGAAAAACTGTTTTTT. It yields the protein CASSQQGGEKLFF.

The chain joins TRBV28 to TRBJ1-4; the D gene is possibly TRBD1 (6 bases). The CDR3 runs to 17 residues. V gave up 6 bases and J gave up 2 bases, with 19 bases separating them. The germline V gene has CDR1 MDHEN and CDR2 SYDVKM. CDR3 amino acids: CASSPGGGALTNEKLFF. DNA for the CDR3: TGTGCCAGCAGCCCGGGAGGGGGGGCGCTGACTAATGAAAAACTGTTTTTT.

This chain uses TRBV5-6 with TRBJ1-1, with TRBD1 matching over 9 bases. J was trimmed by 9 bases and V by 0 bases; bases with no gene match: 15. The CDR3 is 17 residues long. Germline-derived CDR1 and CDR2 are SGHDT and YYEEEE. The DNA for the CDR3 is TGTGCCAGCAGCTTGGATCAAGGGACAGGGATGTCCTGGCAAGCTTTCTTT. It specifies CASSLDQGTGMSWQAFF.

The gene calls are TRBV4-2 and TRBJ2-2, with a possible D match to TRBD1 (5 bases). Between the trimmed V and J ends, which lost 0 bases and 0 bases, there was a span of 14 bases. CDR3 length: 18 amino acids. From germline, CDR1 is LGHNA and CDR2 YNFKEQ. CDR3 in amino acids: CASSQDVVPGSNTGELFF. The CDR3 DNA follows: TGTGCCAGCAGCCAAGATGTTGTCCCAGGGTCGAACACCGGGGAGCTGTTTTTT.

The chain is built from TRBV5-1 and TRBJ2-7; 7 bases line up with TRBD1. The CDR3 totals 14 residues. J gave up 2 bases and V 2 bases, and 4 bases lay outside the gene matches. The germline V gene encodes CDR1 SGHRS and CDR2 YFSETQ. As DNA, the CDR3 is TGCGCCAGCAGCTTTTCGACAGGGACCTACGAGCAGTACTTC. It yields the protein CASSFSTGTYEQYF.

CDR3 bases: TGCGCCAGCAGCTTGGAGGGTCACCCGGGCAGGGGGAACTATGGCTACACCTTC. It translates to CASSLEGHPGRGNYGYTF. V is TRBV5-1 and J is TRBJ1-2, with 7 nucleotides matching TRBD1. V shed 0 bases and J 2 bases; nucleotides not matched to a gene: 13. CDR1 and CDR2 (germline): SGHRS, YFSETQ. This CDR3 spans 18 amino acids.

The V call is TRBV6-6, the J call TRBJ1-2; D unclear. Trimming cost V 2 bases and J 4 bases, with 5 bases left between them. This CDR3 has 12 amino acids. Germline lookup yields CDR1 MNHNY and CDR2 SVGAGI (reference sequence). CDR3 protein: CASSYEFYGYTF. The CDR3 DNA sequence: TGTGCCAGCAGTTACGAGTTCTATGGCTACACCTTC.

The chain links TRBV7-8 to TRBJ2-1; 13 bases match TRBD2. The V and J ends lost 5 bases and 9 bases, in that order; junction bases with no gene match: 10. Per the germline V gene, CDR1 is SGHVS and CDR2 is FQNEAQ. CDR3 length: 16 amino acids. CDR3 nucleotides: TGTGCCAGCAGCCTCGGGACTAGCGGGACACACACTGAGCAGTTCTTC. Its translation: CASSLGTSGTHTEQFF.

The chain is built from TRBV4-2 and TRBJ2-5, with 13 bases matching TRBD2. The V gene's germline CDR1 is LGHNA and CDR2 YNFKEQ. With 4 bases clipped from V and 5 bases from J, the junction kept 7 bases outside the gene matches. CDR3 length: 16 amino acids. The CDR3 is CASSPILAGGPETQYF. The DNA for the CDR3 is TGTGCCAGCAGCCCGATACTAGCGGGAGGGCCGGAGACCCAGTACTTC.

The DNA for the CDR3 is TGTGCCAGCAGCCGACAGGGGGCAGGGGGCGAGCAGTACTTC. This gives the protein CASSRQGAGGEQYF. This chain links TRBV2 with TRBJ2-7; the match to TRBD1 covers 10 bases. Germline V lookup: CDR1 SNHLY, CDR2 FYNNEI. V lost 6 bases and J lost 6; bases outside the gene matches: 8. The CDR3 loop spans 14 amino acids.

J is TRBJ2-7 and V is TRBV28, with D possibly matching TRBD1 (5 bases). The CDR3 has 13 amino acids. Trimming took off 3 bases at V and 3 bases at J, with 9 bases between the two ends. Per germline, CDR1 MDHEN and CDR2 SYDVKM. CDR3 protein: CASSLSGIYEQYF. CDR3 bases: TGTGCCAGCAGTTTGTCAGGGATCTACGAGCAGTACTTC.

V is TRBV29-1 and J is TRBJ1-2; D not certain. Trimming shortened V by 5 bases and J by 7 bases, and 5 bases separated the two germline ends. CDR3 length equals 9 residues. Germline CDR1 SQVTM, CDR2 ANQGSEA. The CDR3 sequence is CSVLPGYTF. CDR3 bases: TGCAGCGTTCTCCCTGGCTACACCTTC. Supplemented by reference TRBV29-1 and TRBJ1-2, the full variable domain reads SAVISQKPSRDICQRGTSLTIQCQVDSQVTMMFWYRQQPGQSLTLIATANQGSEATYESGFVIDKFPISRPNLTFSTLTVSNMSPEDSSIYLCSVLPGYTFGSGTRLTVV.